Reported below is one T cell receptor (beta chain). Its antigen is unknown. The method was immunoSEQ multiplex PCR; TCRdb's version includes in-frame clones alone and lacks a portion of them. The repertoire holds approximately 6,900 clones, roughly a third seen once, with 15% to 20% in the top ten. The cells of the mixed lymphocyte reaction underwent a roughly six-day coculture at 37°C. These data belong to a study of siplizumab effects on memory and regulatory T cells. Study-wide context: The pairing of mixed lymphocyte reactions set siplizumab at about 0.99 ug/mL against the absence of drug.

The CDR3 consists of 16 residues. V was pared by 2 bases and J by 2 bases, with 16 bases between. The sample comprised CFSE-low (dividing) CD8+ T cells sorted from an allogeneic mixed lymphocyte reaction. This clonotype was sampled from a human donor in good health; the cells came from an allogeneic mixed lymphocyte reaction. The chain has TRBV23-1 and TRBJ2-7, with D unclear. TRBV23-1 is reported as an ORF; its role is uncertain. The CDR3 reads CASSQMIVWPTYEQYF. CDR3 nucleotides: TGCGCCAGCAGTCAAATGATAGTCTGGCCCACCTACGAGCAGTACTTC.